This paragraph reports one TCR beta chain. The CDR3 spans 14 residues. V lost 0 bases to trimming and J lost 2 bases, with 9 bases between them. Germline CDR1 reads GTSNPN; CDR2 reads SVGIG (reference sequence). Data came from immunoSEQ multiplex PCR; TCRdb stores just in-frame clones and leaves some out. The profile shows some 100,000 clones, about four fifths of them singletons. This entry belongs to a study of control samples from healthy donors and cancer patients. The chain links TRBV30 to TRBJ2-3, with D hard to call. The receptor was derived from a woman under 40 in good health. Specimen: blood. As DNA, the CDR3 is TGTGCCTGGAGTGTGTCGGCGGCCACAGATACGCAGTATTTT. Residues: CAWSVSAATDTQYF.